The T cell receptor beta chain under discussion was sequenced for a study of OX40 agonist ivuxolimab in advanced cancers. Study-wide context: Males comprised 82.7% of the group, whose mean age was about 61 years (range about 20 to 85).

General study findings and limits: With doses of 0.1 to 3.0 mg/kg, CD4+ and CD8+ blood T cells had undergone clonal expansion by week 6.

Sequencing used immunoSEQ multiplex PCR; TCRdb keeps in-frame clones, though not all of them. The sample lists tens of thousands of clones, 85% to 95% occurring once. The CDR3 contains 12 residues. Germline CDR1 reads GTSNPN; CDR2 reads SVGIG (reference sequence). The V gene end was trimmed by 6 bases and the J gene end by 8 bases; junction bases not matched to a gene: 9. In regard to this clone: The target antigen is unknown.

This clonotype originated in an adult with an advanced solid tumor such as melanoma, head and neck, liver or kidney cancer. The specimen was CD4+ or CD8+ T cells sorted from blood, collected in a trial of the OX40 agonist ivuxolimab. The rearrangement uses TRBV30 and TRBJ1-2, with TRBD1 identical over 7 bases. CDR3 protein: CACYRGEEGYTF. Here the CDR3 DNA reads TGTGCCTGCTACAGGGGTGAGGAAGGCTACACCTTC.